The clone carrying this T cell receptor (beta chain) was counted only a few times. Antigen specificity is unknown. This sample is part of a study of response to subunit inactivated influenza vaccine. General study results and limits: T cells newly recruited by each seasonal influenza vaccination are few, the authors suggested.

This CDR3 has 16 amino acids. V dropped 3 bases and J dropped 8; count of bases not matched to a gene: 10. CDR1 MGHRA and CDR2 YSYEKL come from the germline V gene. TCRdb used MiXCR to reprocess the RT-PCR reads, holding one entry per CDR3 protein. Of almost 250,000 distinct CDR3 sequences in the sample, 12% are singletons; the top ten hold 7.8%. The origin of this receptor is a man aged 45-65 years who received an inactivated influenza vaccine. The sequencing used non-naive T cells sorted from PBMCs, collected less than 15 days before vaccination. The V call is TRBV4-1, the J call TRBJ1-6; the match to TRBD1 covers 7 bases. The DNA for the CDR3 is TGCGCCAGCAGCCACCCCCACGGACAGGTTGATTCACCCCTCCACTTT. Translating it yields CASSHPHGQVDSPLHF.